The clone carrying this T cell receptor beta chain appeared once. At one end the junction does not follow the germline gene, possibly because of a read error. Germline assignment: CDR1 SGHVS and CDR2 FQNEAQ. The CDR3 is made up of 14 amino acids. Only in-frame clones appear in the TCRdb table, and some are missing; sequencing was by immunoSEQ multiplex PCR. Altogether approximately 400,000 clones are present, roughly 86% being singletons, with the ten largest covering about 1%. This sample stems from a study of blood T cell repertoires in COVID-19. This TCR was sampled from a human donor with acute or convalescent COVID-19. The donor label of this sample is uncertain. The sequenced material came from peripheral blood. The chain is built from TRBV7-8 and TRBJ2-2; TRBD2 agrees at 12 bases. CDR3 loop: CASTGLAGTEELFF. The DNA of the CDR3 is TGTGCCAGCACTGGACTAGCGGGAACCGAGGAGCTGTTTTTT.